This T cell receptor beta chain was obtained from a study of T cells after yellow fever vaccination. In the study overall: Preparing low-cell-number fractions relied on SMART-Seq v4 Ultra Low Input.

To note about this clonotype: Antigen specificity is unknown.

Study-wide results and limits: Subsequent booster samples again held most clones from primary vaccination (96% CD4, about 85% CD8).

Germline loops: CDR1 DFQATT, CDR2 SNEGSKA (reference sequence). V lost 3 bases to trimming and J lost 9 bases, with 9 bases between them. This CDR3 is built from 12 residues. It was through 5'RACE template switching that TCR cDNA was made, with a universal primer site and UMIs added. TCRdb used MiXCR to reprocess the 5' RACE reads, holding one entry per CDR3 protein. The table shows 250,000 to 300,000 distinct CDR3 sequences, with roughly 5.6% occurring only once. The TCR originated in a young man who received the YFV17D yellow fever vaccine. The sample was CD4+ T cells sorted from PBMCs, taken on the day of the yellow fever booster vaccination. The chain employs TRBV20-1 and TRBJ1-6, with D tentatively TRBD1 (5 bases). CDR3 nucleotides: TGCAGTGCTAGCAGGGCCACTTCACCCCTCCACTTT. As protein: CSASRATSPLHF.